The clone carrying this TCR beta chain was seen a few times. Measured with immunoSEQ multiplex PCR; TCRdb has only the in-frame clones, and not every one. The sample yields about 400,000 clones, roughly 90% seen once. Residents of 20 to 25 US areas, aged about 18 to 95 years, made up the participants. Each participant's cohort was designated according to participant-reported clinical history. This record belongs to a study of blood T cell repertoires in COVID-19. V gave up 4 bases and J gave up 3 bases, with 11 bases separating them. The CDR3 is 13 amino acids. Germline lookup yields CDR1 SGHRS and CDR2 YFSETQ.

The sequence derives from a woman aged 40 to 50 with acute COVID-19. Sequenced: PBMCs or T cells enriched from blood (not recorded which). This chain connects TRBV5-1 to TRBJ2-7, with a weak D call TRBD1 (6 bases). Written as DNA, the CDR3 is TGCGCCAGCAGCCGTCAGGACAGCTACGAGCAGTACTTC. Protein: CASSRQDSYEQYF.